The 27 T cell receptor beta chains listed next were all sequenced from one sample in a study of shared clonotypes between healthy human individuals. Assay: immunoSEQ multiplex PCR; the TCRdb copy retains only in-frame clones and omits some. This table holds roughly 410,000 clones, approximately 97% found once. Source material: memory CD8+ T cells sorted from blood. Subset noted: CD45RO+ cells pooled with CCR7-negative TemRA cells. All receptors come from a man aged 25 to 45 in good health.

The V and J genes are TRBV4-1 and TRBJ1-2, with a tentative D call TRBD1 (6 bases). This CDR3 spans 16 amino acids. Germline CDR1 is MGHRA and CDR2 is YSYEKL. Trimming pared 0 bases from V and 4 bases from J, leaving 15 bases between. CDR3 DNA: TGCGCCAGCAGCCAAGAAAGGGGCAGGGGAAGCTATGGCTACACCTTC. This gives the protein CASSQERGRGSYGYTF.

The count of this clone is one. This sequence joins TRBV28 and TRBJ2-7; 9 nucleotides align to TRBD1. Germline V gives CDR1 MDHEN, CDR2 SYDVKM. V trimming: 2 bases; J trimming: 5 bases; junction bases outside the gene matches: 7. The CDR3 contains 15 residues. This CDR3 is CASSLPRDRDHEQYF. In DNA, the CDR3 is TGTGCCAGCAGTTTACCTCGGGACAGGGACCACGAGCAGTACTTC.

This clone showed up just once. This sequence joins TRBV30 and TRBJ1-4; possibly TRBD1 for D (5 bases). Germline CDR1 and CDR2: GTSNPN and SVGIG (reference sequence). Trimming took 3 bases from V and 4 from J, leaving 9 bases between them. The CDR3 has 13 residues. CDR3 region: CAWRTDHNEKLFF. For the CDR3, the DNA is TGTGCCTGGAGGACAGATCATAATGAAAAACTGTTTTTT.

On this clone: Other DNA sequences in this sample translate to the same CDR3. The CDR3 region has the DNA TGTGCCAGCAGTTACGGGGGTAGCTCCTACAATGAGCAGTTCTTC. Protein sequence: CASSYGGSSYNEQFF. The J gene is TRBJ2-1, the V gene TRBV6-5; D might be TRBD1 or TRBD2, each matching 5 bases. V was shortened by 2 bases and J by 0 bases, with 8 bases between the two germline ends. The CDR3 is made up of 15 amino acids. From germline, CDR1 is MNHEY and CDR2 SVGAGI.

The table lists this clone with a count of one. The chain uses TRBV2 and TRBJ2-3; TRBD2 might be the D (5 bases). Trimming stripped 3 bases from V and 1 base from J, with 14 bases between. Germline V CDR1 and CDR2: SNHLY, FYNNEI. This CDR3 region has 16 residues. The CDR3 DNA is TGTGCCAGCAGTGACGACTCGGGGTTCCGCACAGATACGCAGTATTTT. It yields the protein CASSDDSGFRTDTQYF.

Comment on this clone: This sample also contains other DNA sequences that code for the same CDR3. This chain uses TRBV10-3 with TRBJ2-1, with D unresolved. Between the trimmed V and J ends, which lost 0 bases and 7 bases, there was a span of 1 base. Germline-derived CDR1 and CDR2 are ENHRY and SYGVKD. This CDR3 is 11 amino acids long. CDR3 DNA: TGTGCCATCAGTGAGTCGAATGAGCAGTTCTTC. This translates into CAISESNEQFF.

For the CDR3, the DNA is TGTGCCAGCAGCTTAACGGCAGATACGCAGTATTTT. The encoded protein is CASSLTADTQYF. This chain uses TRBV7-9 with TRBJ2-3; D is unclear. Germline CDR1 reads SEHNR; CDR2 reads FQNEAQ (reference sequence). The V gene lost 2 bases and the J gene lost 4 bases, with 4 bases spanning the gap. This CDR3 comprises 12 residues.

V is TRBV6-4 and J is TRBJ2-7; 9 nucleotides match TRBD1. CDR1 MRHNA and CDR2 SNTAGT come from the germline V gene. V gave up 2 bases and J gave up 4 bases; unmatched junction bases: 0. This CDR3 comprises 13 residues. CDR3 DNA sequence: TGTGCCAGCAGTGACGGACAGGGGTACGAGCAGTACTTC. The encoded protein is CASSDGQGYEQYF.

This clone was seen only once. The gene calls are TRBV6-6 and TRBJ1-2; D gene ambiguous. The CDR3 contains 13 residues. Trimming removed 0 bases from V and 3 bases from J, with 5 bases in between. Germline loops: CDR1 MNHNY, CDR2 SVGAGI (reference sequence). The CDR3 region has the DNA TGTGCCAGCAGTTACTCGGTCGACTATGGCTACACCTTC. Protein product: CASSYSVDYGYTF.

The V gene is TRBV4-1, the J gene TRBJ2-3; D remains ambiguous. The CDR3 runs 13 residues. Deletions cut 4 bases from V and 6 bases from J, with 11 bases between. Germline-derived CDR1 and CDR2 are MGHRA and YSYEKL. The CDR3 sequence: CASSLSVVDTQYF. DNA of the CDR3: TGCGCCAGCAGCCTTTCTGTTGTGGATACGCAGTATTTT.

The chain recombines TRBV10-3 with TRBJ2-1; 9 bases map to TRBD1. With V trimmed by 8 bases and J by 7 bases, 15 bases remained unmatched. The CDR3 loop spans 16 amino acids. Germline loops: CDR1 ENHRY, CDR2 SYGVKD. CDR3 sequence reads: CAISRRDRGDPNEQFF. The CDR3 coding sequence is TGTGCCATCTCTCGGAGAGACAGGGGGGACCCTAATGAGCAGTTCTTC.

The chain uses TRBV27 and TRBJ2-3; D possibly corresponds to TRBD1 (5 bases). Trimming took off 6 bases at V and 2 bases at J, with 18 bases between the two ends. This CDR3 contains 16 residues. Germline loops: CDR1 MNHEY, CDR2 SMNVEV (reference sequence). In nucleotides, the CDR3 is TGTGCCAGCAGGGGGCTGATCGAAGCCTACACAGATACGCAGTATTTT. Translation: CASRGLIEAYTDTQYF.

The gene calls are TRBV19 and TRBJ2-4; 9 bases line up with TRBD2. CDR1 and CDR2 from the germline V gene are LNHDA and SQIVND (reference sequence). V was pared by 7 bases and J by 8 bases, with 9 bases of the junction left unmatched. This CDR3 spans 14 amino acids. CDR3 sequence: CASTVAGGFDIQYF. The CDR3, as DNA: TGTGCCAGTACTGTGGCGGGAGGGTTTGACATTCAGTACTTC.

This CDR3 reads CASSLFGGPLQETQYF. The CDR3 nucleotides are TGTGCCAGCAGTTTATTCGGGGGGCCCCTCCAAGAGACCCAGTACTTC. V is TRBV28 and J is TRBJ2-5; a possible D gene is TRBD2 (7 bases). The germline gives CDR1 MDHEN, CDR2 SYDVKM. Between the trimmed V and J ends, which lost 1 base and 1 base, there was a span of 13 bases. This CDR3 has 16 residues. Full variable domain (missing parts from reference TRBV28 and TRBJ2-5): DVKVTQSSRYLVKRTGEKVFLECVQDMDHENMFWYRQDPGLGLRLIYFSYDVKMKEKGDIPEGYSVSREKKERFSLILESASTNQTSMYLCASSLFGGPLQETQYFGPGTRLLVL.

The rearrangement uses TRBV7-9 and TRBJ2-2; D call uncertain. Trimming pared 9 bases from V and 0 bases from J, leaving 14 bases between. Germline V CDR1 and CDR2: SEHNR, FQNEAQ (reference sequence). This CDR3 is 15 amino acids long. CDR3 sequence: CASSPRPANTGELFF. Here the CDR3 DNA reads TGTGCCAGTAGCCCCCGGCCGGCGAACACCGGGGAGCTGTTTTTT.

Concerning this clone itself: Within the sample, other DNA sequences also encode this same CDR3. This chain uses TRBV9 with TRBJ2-3; D remains ambiguous. The CDR3 runs to 12 residues. Germline V gene data show CDR1 as SGDLS and CDR2 as YYNGEE. V was cut by 0 bases and J by 5 bases, with 4 bases left in between. CDR3 bases: TGTGCCAGCAGCGTAGGGGGAGATACGCAGTATTTT. Amino acid sequence: CASSVGGDTQYF. The complete variable domain, with remaining parts taken from reference TRBV9 and TRBJ2-3, reads DSGVTQTPKHLITATGQRVTLRCSPRSGDLSVYWYQQSLDQGLQFLIQYYNGEERAKGNILERFSAQQFPDLHSELNLSSLELGDSALYFCASSVGGDTQYFGPGTRLTVL.

V gene TRBV5-1 combines with J gene TRBJ1-2; tentative D call: TRBD1 (5 bases). The CDR3 is 13 residues long. The germline V gene encodes CDR1 SGHRS and CDR2 YFSETQ. Between the trimmed V and J ends, which lost 4 bases and 2 bases, there was a span of 9 bases. The CDR3 sequence: CASSDTGNYGYTF. In DNA form, the CDR3 reads TGCGCCAGCAGCGATACAGGAAACTATGGCTACACCTTC. The full variable domain, rest sourced from reference TRBV5-1 and TRBJ1-2, is KAGVTQTPRYLIKTRGQQVTLSCSPISGHRSVSWYQQTPGQGLQFLFEYFSETQRNKGNFPGRFSGRQFSNSRSEMNVSTLELGDSALYLCASSDTGNYGYTFGSGTRLTVV.

The rearrangement uses TRBV4-1 and TRBJ2-1; D not resolved. This CDR3 is built from 14 residues. CDR1 is MGHRA and CDR2 is YSYEKL in the germline V gene. Trimming left V 3 bases short and J 5 bases short, with 11 bases between. CDR3 sequence reads: CASSQVLINNEQFF. The CDR3 DNA reads as TGCGCCAGCAGCCAGGTTTTGATTAACAATGAGCAGTTCTTC.

This sequence joins TRBV6-6 and TRBJ2-7, with 10 bases aligning to TRBD2. Germline loops: CDR1 MNHNY, CDR2 SVGAGI (reference sequence). CDR3 length equals 15 residues. The trim removed 6 bases at V and 1 base at J, leaving 6 bases unmatched. CDR3 residues: CASRHSTSGSYEQYF. The CDR3 coding sequence is TGTGCCAGCAGACACTCGACTAGCGGGTCCTACGAGCAGTACTTC.

This clone was counted a single time. This sequence joins TRBV5-4 and TRBJ2-5, with 10 positions matching TRBD1. Germline lookup yields CDR1 SGHNT and CDR2 YYREEE (reference sequence). The CDR3 covers 15 residues. V dropped 4 bases and J dropped 1; count of bases not matched to a gene: 4. As DNA, the CDR3 is TGTGCCAGCAGCCCGAGACAGGGGGCCCAAGAGACCCAGTACTTC. Protein product: CASSPRQGAQETQYF.

The rearrangement links TRBV29-1 to TRBJ2-3, with 9 bases lining up with TRBD2. CDR3 length equals 13 residues. In germline, CDR1 is SQVTM, CDR2 ANQGSEA. V lost 5 bases and J lost 4; bases outside the gene matches: 4. The CDR3 DNA is TGCAGCGTTTCTAGCGGGACGGCAGATACGCAGTATTTT. Residues: CSVSSGTADTQYF.

This clone was observed a single time. The chain has TRBV6-1 and TRBJ1-4; D uncertain. The V gene's germline CDR1 is MNHNS and CDR2 SASEGT. The CDR3 has 12 amino acids. With 7 bases removed from V and 4 bases from J, the gap between germline ends came to 7 bases. The CDR3 loop is CASKYLNEKLFF. The DNA for the CDR3 is TGTGCCAGCAAGTACCTTAATGAAAAACTGTTTTTT.

The V call is TRBV10-3, the J call TRBJ2-1; TRBD2 matches at 12 bases. Trimming took 6 bases from V and 5 from J; bases not matched to a gene: 2. Germline lookup yields CDR1 ENHRY and CDR2 SYGVKD. The CDR3 contains 14 residues. CDR3 sequence: CAISRLAGDNEQFF. CDR3 DNA: TGTGCCATCAGCAGACTAGCGGGAGACAATGAGCAGTTCTTC.

This chain connects TRBV2 to TRBJ2-4, with a weak D call TRBD2 (5 bases). The CDR3 covers 15 residues. Trimming pared 3 bases from V and 7 bases from J, leaving 16 bases between. Germline V gene sequence: CDR1 SNHLY, CDR2 FYNNEI. CDR3: CASSDTSGLANIQYF. The CDR3 nucleotides read TGTGCCAGCAGTGACACGAGTGGTCTAGCCAACATTCAGTACTTC.

The V gene is TRBV5-1, the J gene TRBJ1-5, with TRBD1 matching over 7 bases. Germline lookup yields CDR1 SGHRS and CDR2 YFSETQ. This CDR3 spans 15 amino acids. J lost 7 bases, V lost 4 bases, and 11 bases had no gene match. CDR3 sequence: CASSQNRGPWQPQHF. CDR3 nucleotides: TGCGCCAGCAGCCAAAACAGGGGTCCCTGGCAGCCCCAGCATTTT. Based on the CDR3 plus reference TRBV5-1 and TRBJ1-5, the full variable domain is KAGVTQTPRYLIKTRGQQVTLSCSPISGHRSVSWYQQTPGQGLQFLFEYFSETQRNKGNFPGRFSGRQFSNSRSEMNVSTLELGDSALYLCASSQNRGPWQPQHFGDGTRLSIL.

The rearrangement joins TRBV28 to TRBJ1-3; 8 nucleotides line up with TRBD1. The CDR3 is 15 amino acids. Germline V lookup: CDR1 MDHEN, CDR2 SYDVKM. J lost 0 bases, V lost 11 bases, and 9 bases had no gene match. The CDR3 loop reads CAVRPTGGSGNTIYF. DNA for the CDR3: TGTGCCGTCCGACCAACAGGGGGCTCTGGAAACACCATATATTTT. Using reference TRBV28 and TRBJ1-3 for the parts outside the CDR3, the full variable domain is DVKVTQSSRYLVKRTGEKVFLECVQDMDHENMFWYRQDPGLGLRLIYFSYDVKMKEKGDIPEGYSVSREKKERFSLILESASTNQTSMYLCAVRPTGGSGNTIYFGEGSWLTVV.

About this clone: The sample carries other DNA sequences with the same CDR3. The rearrangement uses TRBV10-3 and TRBJ1-1, with a possible D match to TRBD1 (6 bases). The CDR3 is 11 residues long. V was shortened by 2 bases and J by 8 bases, with 6 bases between the two germline ends. The germline CDR1 and CDR2 sequences are ENHRY and SYGVKD. CDR3 region: CAISEGTEAFF. Written as DNA, the CDR3 is TGTGCCATCAGTGAGGGGACAGAAGCTTTCTTT.